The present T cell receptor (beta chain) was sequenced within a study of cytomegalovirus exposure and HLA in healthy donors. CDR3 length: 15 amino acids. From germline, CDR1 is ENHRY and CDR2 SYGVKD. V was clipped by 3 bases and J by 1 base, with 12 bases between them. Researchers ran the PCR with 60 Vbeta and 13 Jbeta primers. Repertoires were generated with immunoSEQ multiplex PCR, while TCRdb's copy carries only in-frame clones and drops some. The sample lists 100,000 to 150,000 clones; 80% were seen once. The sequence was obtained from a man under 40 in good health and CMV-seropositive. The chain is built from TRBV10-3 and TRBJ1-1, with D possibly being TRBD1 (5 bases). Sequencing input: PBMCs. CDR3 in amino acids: CAISDRANENTEAFF. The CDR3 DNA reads TGTGCCATCAGTGACAGGGCAAACGAGAACACTGAAGCTTTCTTT.